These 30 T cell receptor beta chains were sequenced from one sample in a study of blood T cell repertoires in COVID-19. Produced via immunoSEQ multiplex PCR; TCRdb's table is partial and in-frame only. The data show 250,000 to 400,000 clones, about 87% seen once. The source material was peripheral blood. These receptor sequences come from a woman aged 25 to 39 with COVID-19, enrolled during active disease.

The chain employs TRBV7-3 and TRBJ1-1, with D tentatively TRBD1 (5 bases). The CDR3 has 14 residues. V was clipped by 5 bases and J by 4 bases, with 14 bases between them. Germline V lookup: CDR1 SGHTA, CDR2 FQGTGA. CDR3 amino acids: CASSADGGVTEAFF. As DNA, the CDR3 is TGTGCCAGCAGCGCGGACGGGGGTGTCACTGAAGCTTTCTTT.

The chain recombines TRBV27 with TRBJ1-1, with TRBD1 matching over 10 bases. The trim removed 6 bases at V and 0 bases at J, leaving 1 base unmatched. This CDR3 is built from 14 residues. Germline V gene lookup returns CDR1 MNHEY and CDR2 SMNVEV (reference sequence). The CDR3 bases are TGTGCCAGCAGGGGGACAGGGGTGAACACTGAAGCTTTCTTT. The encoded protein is CASRGTGVNTEAFF.

The CDR3 spells CASSPRTAINSPLHF. CDR3 DNA: TGCGCCAGCAGCCCCAGGACAGCCATTAATTCACCCCTCCACTTT. V gene TRBV4-3 combines with J gene TRBJ1-6, with TRBD1 as a possible D gene (6 bases). The V gene's germline CDR1 is LGHNA and CDR2 YSLEER. V gave up 4 bases and J gave up 6 bases, with 13 bases separating them. This CDR3 has 15 amino acids.

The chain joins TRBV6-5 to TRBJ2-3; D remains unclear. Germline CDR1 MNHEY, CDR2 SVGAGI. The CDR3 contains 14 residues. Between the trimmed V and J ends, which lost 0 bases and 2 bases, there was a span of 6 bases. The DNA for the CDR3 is TGTGCCAGCAGTTACTCGCCACTCACAGATACGCAGTATTTT. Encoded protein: CASSYSPLTDTQYF.

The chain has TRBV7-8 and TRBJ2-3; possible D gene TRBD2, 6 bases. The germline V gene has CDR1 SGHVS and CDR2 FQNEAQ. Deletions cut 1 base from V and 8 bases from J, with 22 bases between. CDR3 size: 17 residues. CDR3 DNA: TGTGCCAGCAGCTTAGAGACCCTAGCGAATGTAAGCGCTACGCAGTATTTT. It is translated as CASSLETLANVSATQYF. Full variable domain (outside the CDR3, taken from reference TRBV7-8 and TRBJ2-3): GAGVSQSPRYKVAKRGQDVALRCDPISGHVSLFWYQQALGQGPEFLTYFQNEAQLDKSGLPSDRFFAERPEGSVSTLKIQRTQQEDSAVYLCASSLETLANVSATQYFGPGTRLTVL.

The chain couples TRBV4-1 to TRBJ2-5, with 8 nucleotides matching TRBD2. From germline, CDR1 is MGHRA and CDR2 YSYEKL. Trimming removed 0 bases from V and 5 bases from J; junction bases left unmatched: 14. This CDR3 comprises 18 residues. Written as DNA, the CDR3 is TGCGCCAGCAGCCAAGATCCCCCTGTCGGGGGGGGCCGGGAGACCCAGTACTTC. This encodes CASSQDPPVGGGRETQYF.

The CDR3 sequence is CAISESQNTIYF. CDR3 in DNA: TGTGCCATCAGTGAGTCTCAAAACACCATATATTTT. This chain joins TRBV10-3 and TRBJ1-3; D ambiguous. CDR1 is ENHRY, CDR2 SYGVKD, per germline. Trimming stripped 0 bases from V and 6 bases from J, with 3 bases between. The CDR3 consists of 12 residues.

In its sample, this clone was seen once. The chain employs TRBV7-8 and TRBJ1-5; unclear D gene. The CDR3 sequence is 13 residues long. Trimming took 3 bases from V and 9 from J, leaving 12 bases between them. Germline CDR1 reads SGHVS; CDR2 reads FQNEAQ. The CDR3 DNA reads TGTGCCAGCAGCTTCCGGGGAGCTATGCCCCAGCATTTT. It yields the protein CASSFRGAMPQHF.

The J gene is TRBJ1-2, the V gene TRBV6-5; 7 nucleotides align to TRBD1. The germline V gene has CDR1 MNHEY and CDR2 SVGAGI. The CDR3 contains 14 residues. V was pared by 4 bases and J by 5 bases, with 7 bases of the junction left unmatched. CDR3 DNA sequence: TGTGCCAGCAGTTTCGACAGGGTCCCTTATGGCTACACCTTC. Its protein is CASSFDRVPYGYTF.

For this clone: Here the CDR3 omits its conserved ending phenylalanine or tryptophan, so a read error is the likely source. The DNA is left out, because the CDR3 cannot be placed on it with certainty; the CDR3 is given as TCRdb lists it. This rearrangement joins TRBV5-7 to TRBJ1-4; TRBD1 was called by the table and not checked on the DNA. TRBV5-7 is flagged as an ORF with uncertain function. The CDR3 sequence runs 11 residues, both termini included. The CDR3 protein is CASSFQGERVC.

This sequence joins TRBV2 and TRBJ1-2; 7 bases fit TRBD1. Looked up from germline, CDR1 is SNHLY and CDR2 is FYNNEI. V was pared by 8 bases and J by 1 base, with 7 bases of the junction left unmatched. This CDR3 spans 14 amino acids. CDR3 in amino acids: CASRGGTVNYGYTF. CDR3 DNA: TGTGCCAGCCGGGGTGGGACAGTTAACTATGGCTACACCTTC.

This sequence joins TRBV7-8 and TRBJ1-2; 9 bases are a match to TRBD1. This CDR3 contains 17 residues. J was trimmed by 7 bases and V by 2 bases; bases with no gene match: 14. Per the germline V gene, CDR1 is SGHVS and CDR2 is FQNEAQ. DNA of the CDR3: TGTGCCAGCAGCTTAATACCAAGGCCCGGGACAGGGAGTGGCTACACCTTC. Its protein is CASSLIPRPGTGSGYTF.

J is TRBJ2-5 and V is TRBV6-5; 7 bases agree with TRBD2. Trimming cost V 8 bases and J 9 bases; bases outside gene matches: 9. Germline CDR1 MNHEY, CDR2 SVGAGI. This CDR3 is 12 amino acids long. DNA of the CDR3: TGTGCCAGCTGGCGAGCGGGACTATCCCAGTACTTC. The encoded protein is CASWRAGLSQYF.

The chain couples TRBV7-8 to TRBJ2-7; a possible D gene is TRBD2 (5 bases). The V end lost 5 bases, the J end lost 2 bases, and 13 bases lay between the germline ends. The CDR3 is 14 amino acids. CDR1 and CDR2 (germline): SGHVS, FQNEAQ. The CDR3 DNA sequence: TGTGCCAGCAGCCACGAGGGTACCACCTACGAGCAGTACTTC. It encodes CASSHEGTTYEQYF.

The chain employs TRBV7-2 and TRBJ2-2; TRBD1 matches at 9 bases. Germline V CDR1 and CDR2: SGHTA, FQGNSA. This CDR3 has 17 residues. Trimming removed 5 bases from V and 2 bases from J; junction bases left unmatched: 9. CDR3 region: CASSPGTGSSNTGELFF. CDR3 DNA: TGTGCCAGCAGCCCCGGGACAGGGAGTAGTAACACCGGGGAGCTGTTTTTT.

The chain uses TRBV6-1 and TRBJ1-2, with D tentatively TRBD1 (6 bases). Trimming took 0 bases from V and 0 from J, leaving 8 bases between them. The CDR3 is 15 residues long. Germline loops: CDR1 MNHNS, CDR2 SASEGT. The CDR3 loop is CASSEADRANYGYTF. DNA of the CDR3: TGTGCCAGCAGTGAAGCGGACAGAGCTAACTATGGCTACACCTTC.

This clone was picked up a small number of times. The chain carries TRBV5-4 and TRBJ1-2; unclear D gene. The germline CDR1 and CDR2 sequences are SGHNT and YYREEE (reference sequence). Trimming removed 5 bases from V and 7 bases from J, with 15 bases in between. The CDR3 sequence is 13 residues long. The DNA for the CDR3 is TGTGCCAGCAGAGCCGGGAGCGGTCCTGGCTACACCTTC. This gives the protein CASRAGSGPGYTF.

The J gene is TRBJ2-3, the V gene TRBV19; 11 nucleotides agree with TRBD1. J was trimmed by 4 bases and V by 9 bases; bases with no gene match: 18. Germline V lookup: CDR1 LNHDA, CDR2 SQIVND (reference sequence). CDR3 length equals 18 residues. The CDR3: CASQGQGASSVLADTQYF. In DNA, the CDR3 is TGTGCCAGCCAAGGACAGGGGGCAAGTTCGGTACTGGCAGATACGCAGTATTTT.

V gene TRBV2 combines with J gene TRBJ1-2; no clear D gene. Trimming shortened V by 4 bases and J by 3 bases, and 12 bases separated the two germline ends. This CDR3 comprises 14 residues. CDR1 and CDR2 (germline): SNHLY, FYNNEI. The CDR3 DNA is TGTGCCAGCAGTGCTGGTTTGGCCTACTATGGCTACACCTTC. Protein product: CASSAGLAYYGYTF.

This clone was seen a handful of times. The CDR3 protein is CASGQWGGETQYF. CDR3 sequence (DNA): TGTGCTAGTGGGCAATGGGGGGGGGAGACCCAGTACTTC. The rearrangement links TRBV12-5 to TRBJ2-5; 7 bases match TRBD2. The CDR3 totals 13 residues. Trimming took 6 bases from V and 5 from J; bases not matched to a gene: 6. Germline CDR1 LGHNT, CDR2 FRNRAP.

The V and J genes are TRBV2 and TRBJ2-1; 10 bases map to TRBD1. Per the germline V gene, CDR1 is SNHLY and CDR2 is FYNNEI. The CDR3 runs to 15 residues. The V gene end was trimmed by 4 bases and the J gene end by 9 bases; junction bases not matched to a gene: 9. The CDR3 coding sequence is TGTGCCAGCAGTGGTCGGGACAGGGGCTCTGTTGAGCAGTTCTTC. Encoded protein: CASSGRDRGSVEQFF.

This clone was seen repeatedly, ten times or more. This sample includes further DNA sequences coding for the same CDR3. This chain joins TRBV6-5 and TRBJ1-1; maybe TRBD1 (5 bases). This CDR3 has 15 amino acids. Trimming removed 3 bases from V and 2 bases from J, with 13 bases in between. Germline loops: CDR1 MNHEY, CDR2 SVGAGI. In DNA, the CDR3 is TGTGCCAGCAGTTATTCCGCGGGGCGCAACACTGAAGCTTTCTTT. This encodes CASSYSAGRNTEAFF.

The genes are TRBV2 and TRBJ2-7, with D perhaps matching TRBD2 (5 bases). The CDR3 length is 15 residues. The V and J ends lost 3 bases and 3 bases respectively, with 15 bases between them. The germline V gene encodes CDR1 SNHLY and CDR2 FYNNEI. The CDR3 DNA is TGTGCCAGCAGTGAGTTCGGAGCGGTGGTCTACGAGCAGTACTTC. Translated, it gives CASSEFGAVVYEQYF.

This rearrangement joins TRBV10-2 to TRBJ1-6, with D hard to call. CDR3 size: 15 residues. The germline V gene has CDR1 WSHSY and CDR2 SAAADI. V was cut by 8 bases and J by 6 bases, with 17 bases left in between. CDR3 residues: CASAAGSGPNSPLHF. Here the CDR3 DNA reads TGCGCCAGCGCGGCGGGTAGTGGCCCTAATTCACCCCTCCACTTT.

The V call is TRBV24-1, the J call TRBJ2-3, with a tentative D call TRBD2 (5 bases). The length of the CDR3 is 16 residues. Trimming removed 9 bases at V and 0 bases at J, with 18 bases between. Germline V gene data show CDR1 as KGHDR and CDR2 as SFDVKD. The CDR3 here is CATSLSGGASTDTQYF. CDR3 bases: TGTGCCACCTCTCTCTCAGGAGGCGCTAGCACAGATACGCAGTATTTT.

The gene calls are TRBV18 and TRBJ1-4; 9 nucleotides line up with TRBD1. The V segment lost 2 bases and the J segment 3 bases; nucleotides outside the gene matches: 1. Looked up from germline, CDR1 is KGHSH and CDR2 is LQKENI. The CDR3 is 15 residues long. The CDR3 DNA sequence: TGTGCCAGCTCACCAACAGGGGGCTCTAATGAAAAACTGTTTTTT. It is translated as CASSPTGGSNEKLFF.

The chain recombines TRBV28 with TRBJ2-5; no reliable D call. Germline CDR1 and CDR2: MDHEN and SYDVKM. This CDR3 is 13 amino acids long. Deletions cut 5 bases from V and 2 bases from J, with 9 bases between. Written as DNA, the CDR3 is TGTGCCAGCAGTATGAGCTCTCAAGAGACCCAGTACTTC. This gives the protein CASSMSSQETQYF.

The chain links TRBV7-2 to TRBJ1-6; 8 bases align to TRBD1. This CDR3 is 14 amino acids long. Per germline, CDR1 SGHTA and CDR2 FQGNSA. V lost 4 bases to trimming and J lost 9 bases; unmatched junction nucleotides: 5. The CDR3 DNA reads TGTGCCAGCAGCTCAACAGGGGGTAGTTCACCCCTCCACTTT. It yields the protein CASSSTGGSSPLHF.

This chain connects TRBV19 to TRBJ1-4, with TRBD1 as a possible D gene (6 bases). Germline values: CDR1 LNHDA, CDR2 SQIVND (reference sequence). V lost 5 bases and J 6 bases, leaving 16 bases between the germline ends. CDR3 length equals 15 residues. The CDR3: CASSSQGYLDEKLFF. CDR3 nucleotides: TGTGCCAGTAGTTCACAGGGATACCTGGATGAAAAACTGTTTTTT.

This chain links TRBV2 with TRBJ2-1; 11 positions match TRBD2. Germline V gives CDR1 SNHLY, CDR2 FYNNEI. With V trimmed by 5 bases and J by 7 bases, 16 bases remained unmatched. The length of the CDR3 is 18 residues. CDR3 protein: CASSILVASGGTENEQFF. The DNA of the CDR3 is TGTGCCAGCAGTATACTAGTGGCTAGCGGGGGGACCGAAAATGAGCAGTTCTTC.